The clone carrying this TCR beta chain was recorded a few times. Antigen specificity is unknown. The source of the sample is a study of vaccination and CD4 T cells after COVID-19. V was pared by 5 bases and J by 2 bases, with 3 bases of the junction left unmatched. Germline V CDR1 and CDR2: LNHDA, SQIVND (reference sequence). The CDR3 sequence is 14 residues long. The Oncomine TCR Beta short-read assay was applied to DNA of cultured CD4+ T cells. TCRdb analysed the PCR reads with MiXCR anew, one entry per CDR3 protein. Of about 20,000 distinct CDR3 sequences detected, about three quarters appear once; the ten largest clones hold 15% to 20%. Sample treatment: approximately nine-day PBMC culture with coronavirus spike peptide pools or control peptides (ViraFEST assay).

This rearrangement joins TRBV19 to TRBJ1-3, with 7 bases lining up with TRBD1. Sequences were derived from CD4+ T cells from blood, cultured in vitro, sampled after SARS-CoV-2 vaccination. The receptor was isolated from a human donor who received a COVID-19 vaccine. The CDR3 DNA reads TGTGCCAGTAGTTCGACAGGGACTGGAAACACCATATATTTT. This gives the protein CASSSTGTGNTIYF.